This entry features one T cell receptor (beta chain) sequence. Original analysis: Estimation of nucleated cell counts relied on the amplification of reference gene primers. Libraries were prepared by immunoSEQ multiplex PCR; TCRdb keeps only in-frame clonotypes and omits some of them. The V and J calls and clone size are taken from that table; D and trimming were inferred from the DNA. The sample comprises nearly 250,000 clones, around 86% of which are singletons, and roughly 2% rests with the top ten. This entry belongs to a study of blood T cell repertoires in COVID-19. V lost 7 bases and J lost 5; bases outside the gene matches: 10. CDR3 size: 13 residues. The germline CDR1 and CDR2 sequences are SQVTM and ANQGSEA. Enrollees, about 18 to 95 years old, lived in 20 to 25 US areas.

V and J are TRBV29-1 and TRBJ2-7, with TRBD2 matching over 8 bases. This TCR was recovered from a woman between 45 and 65 years old who had recovered from COVID-19. The material sequenced was PBMCs or T cells enriched from blood (not recorded which). DNA of the CDR3: TGCAGCGCTACGAAAGGACTAGCAGACGAGCAGTACTTC. Protein product: CSATKGLADEQYF.